Below are 19 T cell receptor beta chains sequenced from a single sample in a study of cytomegalovirus exposure and HLA in healthy donors. Some clones are missing from TCRdb's copy, which holds only in-frame ones; the method was immunoSEQ multiplex PCR. The sample includes 120,000 or so clones, around nine tenths of them seen just once. Sequencing used PBMCs. The receptors were sampled from a woman aged 25 to 45 in good health and CMV-seropositive.

This sequence joins TRBV5-5 and TRBJ2-3, with 8 bases aligning to TRBD2. There are 16 residues in the CDR3. Germline lookup yields CDR1 SGHKS and CDR2 YYEKEE (reference sequence). The J segment lost 1 base and the V segment lost 0 bases, leaving 4 bases of the junction unmatched. As DNA, the CDR3 is TGTGCCAGCAGCTTGGCCGGGACTAGAGGCACAGATACGCAGTATTTT. Encoded protein: CASSLAGTRGTDTQYF.

The chain couples TRBV2 to TRBJ2-5; possible D gene TRBD2, 6 bases. V was pared by 9 bases and J by 2 bases, with 16 bases between. This CDR3 comprises 14 residues. Germline V gene sequence: CDR1 SNHLY, CDR2 FYNNEI. CDR3 sequence reads: CARALGGGQETQYF. The CDR3 DNA sequence: TGTGCCAGGGCTCTGGGAGGAGGGCAAGAGACCCAGTACTTC. The full variable domain, completed using reference TRBV2 and TRBJ2-5, is EPEVTQTPSHQVTQMGQEVILRCVPISNHLYFYWYRQILGQKVEFLVSFYNNEISEKSEIFDDQFSVERPDGSNFTLKIRSTKLEDSAMYFCARALGGGQETQYFGPGTRLLVL.

This clone was picked up one time. J is TRBJ2-1 and V is TRBV20-1; D gene uncertain. Per the germline V gene, CDR1 is DFQATT and CDR2 is SNEGSKA (reference sequence). CDR3 size: 11 residues. Trimming left V 5 bases short and J 3 bases short, with 5 bases between. CDR3: CSAAYYNEQFF. The CDR3 region has the DNA TGCAGTGCTGCCTACTACAATGAGCAGTTCTTC.

The chain recombines TRBV7-3 with TRBJ2-2; tentative D call: TRBD2 (5 bases). Per the germline V gene, CDR1 is SGHTA and CDR2 is FQGTGA. Trimming took off 6 bases at V and 3 bases at J, with 11 bases between the two ends. The CDR3 consists of 14 residues. The CDR3 loop is CASSIGRDTGELFF. CDR3 DNA sequence: TGTGCCAGCAGTATAGGGCGGGACACCGGGGAGCTGTTTTTT.

The genes are TRBV28 and TRBJ1-5; a possible D gene is TRBD1 (5 bases). Trimming took 4 bases from V and 0 from J, leaving 16 bases between them. CDR3 length equals 17 residues. Germline values: CDR1 MDHEN, CDR2 SYDVKM. The CDR3 nucleotides read TGTGCCAGCAGTTCCTTAATACCGACAGTTAGCAATCAGCCCCAGCATTTT. This encodes CASSSLIPTVSNQPQHF.

The rearrangement links TRBV5-5 to TRBJ2-1; 11 positions agree with TRBD2. The junction had 6 bases not matched to a gene; V was cut back by 5 bases and J by 14 bases. Germline-derived CDR1 and CDR2 are SGHKS and YYEKEE (reference sequence). The CDR3 consists of 12 residues. As DNA, the CDR3 is TGTGCCAGCAGTTTAGCGGGAGGGCCGAAGTTCTTC. Translated: CASSLAGGPKFF.

The chain combines TRBV10-3 with TRBJ1-2; a weak D match, TRBD1 (5 bases). In germline, CDR1 is ENHRY, CDR2 SYGVKD. This CDR3 is built from 14 residues. Trimming left V 7 bases short and J 3 bases short, with 15 bases between. The CDR3 region has the DNA TGTGCCATCAAATACACGGGGGTCGACTATGGCTACACCTTC. It encodes CAIKYTGVDYGYTF.

The rearrangement uses TRBV4-2 and TRBJ2-3, with 8 bases lining up with TRBD2. Trimming took 4 bases from V and 2 from J; bases not matched to a gene: 8. The CDR3 contains 16 residues. Germline CDR1 is LGHNA and CDR2 is YNFKEQ. The CDR3 region has the DNA TGTGCCAGCAGCCCACAAGCGGGGGCCGTCACAGATACGCAGTATTTT. Amino acids: CASSPQAGAVTDTQYF.

The genes are TRBV4-2 and TRBJ2-3; 9 nucleotides match TRBD2. The junction had 7 bases not matched to a gene; V was cut back by 2 bases and J by 4 bases. The length of the CDR3 is 16 residues. Germline CDR1 LGHNA, CDR2 YNFKEQ. The CDR3 bases are TGTGCCAGCAGCCAACGTAGCGGGAGTGGGGCAGATACGCAGTATTTT. Translated: CASSQRSGSGADTQYF.

This clone was recorded a few times. J is TRBJ2-7 and V is TRBV9; D may be TRBD1 (5 bases). Germline lookup yields CDR1 SGDLS and CDR2 YYNGEE. The CDR3 is made up of 14 amino acids. The ends were cut back, 1 base at V and 9 bases at J, with 17 bases in the middle. The CDR3: CASSVTQGSAMQYF. CDR3 nucleotides: TGTGCCAGCAGCGTAACCCAGGGCAGTGCAATGCAGTACTTC. The whole variable domain, remainder taken from reference TRBV9 and TRBJ2-7, is DSGVTQTPKHLITATGQRVTLRCSPRSGDLSVYWYQQSLDQGLQFLIQYYNGEERAKGNILERFSAQQFPDLHSELNLSSLELGDSALYFCASSVTQGSAMQYFGPGTRLTVT.

This clone was found once. The chain uses TRBV9 and TRBJ2-1; 12 nucleotides match TRBD2. This CDR3 is built from 16 residues. Trimming removed 0 bases from V and 9 bases from J; junction bases left unmatched: 7. From germline, CDR1 is SGDLS and CDR2 YYNGEE. In DNA, the CDR3 is TGTGCCAGCAGCGTAGGCCCTAGCGGGAGGGCCGCTGAGCAGTTCTTC. It encodes CASSVGPSGRAAEQFF.

This chain uses TRBV10-2 with TRBJ2-3; D is possibly TRBD1 (5 bases). V dropped 4 bases and J dropped 0 bases, with 14 bases sitting between them. The V gene's germline CDR1 is WSHSY and CDR2 SAAADI. This CDR3 has 16 amino acids. The CDR3, as DNA: TGCGCCAGCAGTGGATCCTCGGCAGGGAGCACAGATACGCAGTATTTT. It encodes CASSGSSAGSTDTQYF.

This chain connects TRBV5-8 to TRBJ1-6, with D perhaps TRBD1 (5 bases). CDR1 is SGHTS and CDR2 is YDEGEE in the germline V gene. V dropped 4 bases and J dropped 0 bases, with 14 bases sitting between them. The CDR3 totals 17 residues. In nucleotides, the CDR3 is TGTGCCAGCAGCCTTCCCGGGAGGGGCTCCTATAATTCACCCCTCCACTTT. Protein: CASSLPGRGSYNSPLHF. Combining the CDR3 with reference TRBV5-8 and TRBJ1-6 gives the whole variable domain EAGVTQSPTHLIKTRGQQATLRCSPISGHTSVYWYQQALGLGLQFLLWYDEGEERNRGNFPPRFSGRQFPNYSSELNVNALELEDSALYLCASSLPGRGSYNSPLHFGNGTRLTVT.

The rearrangement links TRBV4-2 to TRBJ2-7; unclear D gene. Looked up from germline, CDR1 is LGHNA and CDR2 is YNFKEQ. The CDR3 extends over 13 amino acids. V was pared by 0 bases and J by 4 bases, with 7 bases between. Here the CDR3 reads CASSQDHGYEQYF. The CDR3 nucleotides read TGTGCCAGCAGCCAAGACCACGGTTACGAGCAGTACTTC.

This chain uses TRBV7-2 with TRBJ2-7; D is perhaps TRBD1 (7 bases). CDR3 length: 15 residues. Looked up from germline, CDR1 is SGHTA and CDR2 is FQGNSA. V lost 5 bases and J lost 6, with 20 bases in between. This CDR3 reads CASSRGTAQAAEQYF. The CDR3 DNA is TGTGCCAGCAGCCGGGGGACAGCCCAAGCTGCCGAGCAGTACTTC.

This chain connects TRBV28 to TRBJ2-1; TRBD2 might be the D (5 bases). The V gene lost 3 bases and the J gene lost 6 bases, with 15 bases spanning the gap. Germline CDR1 is MDHEN and CDR2 is SYDVKM. The CDR3 is 15 residues long. The CDR3 DNA is TGTGCCAGCAGTTTGTTGGCTAGTCGGGGCAATGAGCAGTTCTTC. Protein sequence: CASSLLASRGNEQFF.

This rearrangement joins TRBV6-1 to TRBJ2-7; 8 bases match TRBD1. The ends lost 4 bases at V and 2 bases at J; junction bases unmatched: 4. Germline-derived CDR1 and CDR2 are MNHNS and SASEGT. This CDR3 has 14 amino acids. Here the CDR3 reads CASSARQGPYEQYF. DNA for the CDR3: TGTGCCAGCAGTGCCCGACAGGGGCCCTACGAGCAGTACTTC.

This chain connects TRBV12-5 to TRBJ2-5; TRBD2 agrees at 12 bases. After removal of 4 bases from V and 9 bases from J, the junction contained 15 bases not matched to a gene. Germline V gene data show CDR1 as LGHNT and CDR2 as FRNRAP. This CDR3 comprises 17 residues. CDR3 coding DNA: TGTGCTAGTGGTTCCCGACTAGCGGGGGCCCCGGCTGTGGCCCAGTACTTC. Translating it yields CASGSRLAGAPAVAQYF.

The CDR3 bases are TGTGCCAGCAGCTTCGGGGGGAGCACAGATACGCAGTATTTT. As protein: CASSFGGSTDTQYF. The chain uses TRBV9 and TRBJ2-3, with TRBD2 identical over 7 bases. The V gene end was trimmed by 4 bases and the J gene end by 0 bases; junction bases not matched to a gene: 2. CDR3 length: 14 residues. Germline assignment: CDR1 SGDLS and CDR2 YYNGEE.